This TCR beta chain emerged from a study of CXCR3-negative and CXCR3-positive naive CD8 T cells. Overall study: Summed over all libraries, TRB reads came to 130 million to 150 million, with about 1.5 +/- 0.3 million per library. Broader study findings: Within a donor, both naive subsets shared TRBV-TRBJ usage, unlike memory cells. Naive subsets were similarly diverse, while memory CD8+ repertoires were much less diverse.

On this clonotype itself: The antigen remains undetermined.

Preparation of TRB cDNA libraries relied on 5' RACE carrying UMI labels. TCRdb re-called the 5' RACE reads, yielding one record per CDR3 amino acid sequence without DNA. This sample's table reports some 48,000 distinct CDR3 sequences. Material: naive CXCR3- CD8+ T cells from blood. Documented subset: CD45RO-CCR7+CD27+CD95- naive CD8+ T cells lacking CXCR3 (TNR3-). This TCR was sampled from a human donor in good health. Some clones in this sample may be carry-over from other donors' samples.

CDR3 protein: CASSQYSNEQFF. The gene calls are TRBV14 and TRBJ2-1. The CDR3 is 12 amino acids. From germline, CDR1 is SGHDN and CDR2 FVKESK.